The entry below describes one T cell receptor (beta chain). What it binds is unknown. Whenever a sample was processed, at least 6.5 million PBMCs were isolated. This specimen belongs to a study of blood T cells in healthy people across ages. The overall study: The template switching approach captured approximately one barcoded beta molecule for every two T cells.

Study-level results: Diversity estimated from one million T cells was considered an underestimate.

There are 13 residues in the CDR3. Germline V gives CDR1 SGHRS, CDR2 YFSETQ. The V end lost 4 bases, the J end lost 4 bases, and 12 bases lay between the germline ends. Using a J-beta primer mix together with a sample-barcoded 5' primer, a second PCR was run for 7 to 11 cycles. One entry per CDR3 protein, called by TCRdb with MiXCR from the 5' RACE reads. This table has approximately 690,000 distinct CDR3 sequences, 40% to 50% appearing once. The chain is built from TRBV5-1 and TRBJ2-7; tentative D call: TRBD1 (7 bases). Source material: blood. This sequence originates from a man aged 80 or over in good health. This chain's CDR3 is CASSGGTAYEQYF. The CDR3 nucleotides are TGCGCCAGCAGCGGGGGGACAGCATACGAGCAGTACTTC.